Listed below are T cell receptor beta chains from one sample, sequenced in a study of T cell responses to AZD1222 COVID-19 vaccine. The data were produced by immunoSEQ multiplex PCR, yet TCRdb's version contains in-frame clones alone and is incomplete. The data show some 200,000 clones, with 90% seen just once and about 6% held by the top ten. Specimen: peripheral blood, collected on day 0 of AZD1222 vaccination. The receptor source for this set is an adult in good health. The CDR3 runs from the conserved cysteine through the conserved F or W. The D gene is left open where the match is weak. Only part of the rows carry a size: once, few, many, or a class if the clone is expanded.

cdr3_length,v_call,j_call,d_call,clone_size,cdr3_aa,cdr3_nt
18,TRBV6-1,TRBJ2-4,NA,once,CASSASYIRALAKNIQYF,TGTGCCAGCAGTGCCTCTTATATTCGGGCCCTAGCCAAAAACATTCAGTACTTC
13,TRBV6-5,TRBJ1-2,NA,NA,CASSLGVGYGYTF,TGTGCCAGCAGCCTCGGGGTAGGCTATGGCTACACCTTC
15,TRBV5-4,TRBJ2-5,TRBD1,NA,CASSFRTGGGETQYF,TGTGCCAGCAGCTTCCGGACAGGGGGAGGAGAGACCCAGTACTTC
15,TRBV29-1,TRBJ2-4,NA,NA,CSVVGADPVKNIQYF,TGCAGCGTTGTTGGGGCAGACCCGGTTAAAAACATTCAGTACTTC
12,TRBV29-1,TRBJ2-1,TRBD1,few,CSGEQGSNEQFF,TGCAGCGGGGAACAGGGGTCCAATGAGCAGTTCTTC
16,TRBV10-3,TRBJ2-5,TRBD2,NA,CAISDSSGGAWETQYF,TGTGCCATCAGTGACTCTAGCGGGGGGGCGTGGGAGACCCAGTACTTC
15,TRBV2,TRBJ1-2,TRBD1,NA,CASSEKGGAGYGYTF,TGTGCCAGCAGTGAGAAAGGGGGCGCGGGCTATGGCTACACCTTC
14,TRBV11-2,TRBJ1-1,NA,NA,CASSSDRMNTEAFF,TGTGCCAGCAGCTCGGACAGAATGAACACTGAAGCTTTCTTT
13,TRBV7-2,TRBJ1-5,NA,NA,CASSSVGGQPQHF,TGTGCCAGCAGTTCAGTGGGAGGGCAGCCCCAGCATTTT
14,TRBV7-9,TRBJ1-6,NA,NA,CASSFLGSNSPLHF,TGTGCCAGCAGCTTTTTAGGTAGCAACTCACCCCTCCACTTT
13,TRBV4-1,TRBJ1-6,NA,NA,CASSQDIDSPLHF,TGCGCCAGCAGCCAAGACATCGATTCACCCCTCCACTTT
17,TRBV19,TRBJ1-2,NA,NA,CASRLQGSTLIIGGYTF,TGTGCCAGTAGACTCCAAGGATCCACTCTAATTATCGGGGGCTACACCTTC
15,TRBV6-5,TRBJ1-4,NA,NA,CASSSAGTLIQELFF,TGTGCCAGCAGTTCTGCCGGGACCCTGATCCAGGAACTGTTTTTT
15,TRBV19,TRBJ1-5,NA,once,CASMSGVYSNQPQHF,TGTGCCAGTATGTCAGGCGTTTATAGCAATCAGCCCCAGCATTTT
15,TRBV28,TRBJ1-5,TRBD1,NA,CASSTTSQGYQPQHF,TGTGCCAGCAGTACAACCTCACAGGGGTATCAGCCCCAGCATTTT
13,TRBV19,TRBJ2-7,NA,NA,CASSTEASYEQYF,TGTGCCAGTAGTACTGAAGCCTCCTACGAGCAGTACTTC
13,TRBV21-1,TRBJ2-7,NA,NA,CASSKGNGDEQYF,TGTGCCAGCAGCAAAGGTAACGGGGACGAGCAGTACTTC
14,TRBV5-1,TRBJ1-6,TRBD1,NA,CASSAKGQDSPLHF,TGCGCCAGCAGCGCGAAGGGACAGGATTCACCCCTCCACTTT
15,TRBV7-2,TRBJ1-4,NA,NA,CASSLGGSTNEKLFF,TGTGCCAGCAGCTTAGGGGGGTCTACTAATGAAAAACTGTTTTTT
14,TRBV5-4,TRBJ1-3,NA,NA,CASSLTTDGNTIYF,TGTGCCAGCAGCTTGACCACAGATGGAAACACCATATATTTT
15,TRBV28,TRBJ2-2,TRBD1,NA,CASKLGTANTGELFF,TGTGCCAGCAAACTAGGGACAGCGAACACCGGGGAGCTGTTTTTT
15,TRBV6-5,TRBJ2-5,NA,NA,CASIPMTGLQETQYF,TGTGCCAGCATCCCGATGACGGGGTTACAAGAGACCCAGTACTTC
16,TRBV27,TRBJ1-1,NA,NA,CASSLMGGAVNTEAFF,TGTGCCAGCAGTTTAATGGGCGGGGCAGTGAACACTGAAGCTTTCTTT
14,TRBV2,TRBJ1-2,TRBD1,NA,CASNRGQGDYGYTF,TGTGCCAGCAACCGAGGACAGGGGGACTATGGCTACACCTTC
11,TRBV5-1,TRBJ1-1,NA,NA,CASSTNTEAFF,TGCGCCAGCAGTACCAACACTGAAGCTTTCTTT
16,TRBV6-5,TRBJ1-2,TRBD1,NA,CASSYYSGTGVYGYTF,TGTGCCAGCAGTTATTACTCCGGGACAGGGGTGTATGGCTACACCTTC
13,TRBV2,TRBJ1-1,NA,once,CASNVELNTEAFF,TGTGCCAGCAATGTCGAACTGAACACTGAAGCTTTCTTT
16,TRBV9,TRBJ1-2,NA,NA,CASSVGAGGLDGGYTF,TGTGCCAGCAGCGTAGGAGCCGGGGGACTGGATGGTGGCTACACCTTC
18,TRBV3-1/TRBV3-2,TRBJ1-4,TRBD1,once,CASSQVFGTGLSNEKLFF,TGTGCCAGCAGCCAAGTGTTCGGGACAGGTTTATCTAATGAAAAACTGTTTTTT
18,TRBV18,TRBJ2-1,TRBD2,NA,CASSPRTSGTLVDNEQFF,TGTGCCAGCTCACCGCGGACTAGCGGGACTCTTGTGGACAATGAGCAGTTCTTC
13,TRBV4-3,TRBJ1-1,NA,NA,CASGWTLNTEAFF,TGCGCCAGCGGTTGGACGTTGAACACTGAAGCTTTCTTT
19,TRBV9,TRBJ2-7,TRBD2,NA,CASSPGTSGRLLTPYEQYF,TGTGCCAGCAGCCCAGGGACTAGCGGGAGGCTACTGACCCCCTACGAGCAGTACTTC
14,TRBV5-1,TRBJ2-5,NA,NA,CASSQAPPRETQYF,TGCGCCAGCAGCCAAGCTCCTCCGAGGGAGACCCAGTACTTC
14,TRBV18,TRBJ1-2,NA,NA,CASSPGGNDYGYTF,TGTGCCAGCTCACCAGGGGGTAACGACTATGGCTACACCTTC
15,TRBV7-2,TRBJ2-1,NA,NA,CASALASGSSNEQFF,TGTGCCAGCGCGCTAGCGTCAGGGAGTTCTAATGAGCAGTTCTTC
13,TRBV29-1,TRBJ1-4,NA,NA,CSVAEGGVGKLFF,TGCAGCGTTGCCGAGGGAGGAGTAGGAAAACTGTTTTTT
14,TRBV3-1/TRBV3-2,TRBJ2-7,TRBD2,once,CASSQEAGLTWQYF,TGTGCCAGCAGCCAAGAAGCGGGACTTACATGGCAGTACTTC
16,TRBV30,TRBJ1-2,NA,few,CAWSGAVEVVNYGYTF,TGTGCCTGGAGTGGGGCTGTGGAAGTCGTTAACTATGGCTACACCTTC
16,TRBV4-1,TRBJ2-6,NA,NA,CASSQPGSSGANVLTF,TGCGCCAGCAGCCAACCTGGGAGCTCTGGGGCCAACGTCCTGACTTTC
14,TRBV24-1,TRBJ1-6,NA,NA,CATSRGLDNSPLHF,TGTGCCACCAGTAGAGGACTGGATAATTCACCCCTCCACTTT
15,TRBV5-8,TRBJ2-7,TRBD1,NA,CASSLERDRGYEQYF,TGTGCCAGCAGCTTGGAGCGGGACAGGGGGTACGAGCAGTACTTC
17,TRBV10-3,TRBJ2-3,TRBD1,NA,CAISGGPTGGFTDTQYF,TGTGCCATCAGTGGTGGGCCCACAGGGGGGTTCACAGATACGCAGTATTTT
14,TRBV28,TRBJ1-6,NA,NA,CASSQGSYNSPLHF,TGTGCCAGCAGCCAAGGATCCTATAATTCACCCCTCCACTTT
16,TRBV19,TRBJ2-2,TRBD1,NA,CASSIVRGRGTGELFF,TGTGCCAGTAGTATCGTAAGGGGGCGAGGAACCGGGGAGCTGTTTTTT
14,TRBV3-1/TRBV3-2,TRBJ1-4,NA,NA,CASSHTGNGEKLFF,TGTGCCAGCAGCCACACAGGGAACGGTGAAAAACTGTTTTTT
15,TRBV7-9,TRBJ1-1,NA,NA,CASSLVAGLNTEAFF,TGTGCCAGCAGCTTAGTTGCAGGGCTGAACACTGAAGCTTTCTTT
13,TRBV28,TRBJ1-2,TRBD1,NA,CASSLAGGSGYTF,TGTGCCAGCAGTTTGGCAGGGGGGAGTGGCTACACCTTC
17,TRBV2,TRBJ1-5,TRBD1,once,CASRVGTGGVLGQPQHF,TGTGCCAGCAGGGTGGGGACAGGGGGCGTCCTGGGCCAGCCCCAGCATTTT
12,TRBV9,TRBJ2-3,NA,NA,CASSVGGDTQYF,TGTGCCAGCAGCGTAGGCGGAGATACGCAGTATTTT
18,TRBV7-8,TRBJ1-3,NA,NA,CASSLALPRTASGNTIYF,TGTGCCAGCAGCTTAGCGTTACCGAGGACAGCCTCTGGAAACACCATATATTTT
22,TRBV4-3,TRBJ2-1,TRBD1,NA,CASSQLVRGTGGGRLWYNEQFF,TGCGCCAGCAGCCAATTAGTCCGGGGAACAGGGGGCGGAAGACTGTGGTACAATGAGCAGTTCTTC
14,TRBV6-5,TRBJ2-7,TRBD1,NA,CASSYRQGLHEQYF,TGTGCCAGCAGTTACAGACAGGGTCTCCACGAGCAGTACTTC